This T cell receptor (beta chain) originates from a study of T cell responses to AZD1222 COVID-19 vaccine (dated by TCRdb to about 2021). For context, the study as a whole: AZD1222 recipients whose second dose came at about 4 weeks and those whose second dose came at about 12 weeks were combined into one group, since spike-specific TCR depth and breadth did not differ between the two schedules. Trial participants were enrolled by age into subgroups of 18-55, 56-69 and 70-plus years, and about 150, 27 and 61 TCR-sequenced participants, respectively, were included in these subgroups. A total of 230 or so trial participants underwent TCR sequencing, of whom around 200 received two doses of AZD1222 and about 25 received two doses of the MenACWY control vaccine.

The study at large found these results: Most participants were white British and females outnumbered males, and the authors suggested that clonal diversity may have been underestimated. Because no day 14 peak-response samples were available, repertoires were characterized only after the peak T cell response. The 56-69-year group was small, and its depth increase did not reach significance, likely because of low power. Spike-specific TCR breadth and depth rose significantly after two AZD1222 doses compared with day 0 and with MenACWY recipients. The vaccine-associated CD4 TCRs covered the entire spike protein, and the dominant responses fell in regions 160-218 and 743-854. Only 5 to 7 AZD1222 recipients were SARS-CoV-2 seropositive at baseline, limiting conclusions about previously exposed vaccinees. Epitopes outside the regions mutated in the B.1.351 and B.1.1.7 variants were reportedly recognized by nearly half of the unique spike-specific TCRs.

The sample's time point label, decoded: baseline before first vaccination. The vaccinee samples were drawn from two UK trials, COV001 and COV002, one of which was a single-blind randomized controlled phase 2/3 trial testing AZD1222 (ChAdOx1 nCoV-19) in healthy adults. For TCRbeta chain sequencing, PBMC samples from trial participants were taken at day 0 and at day 28 after the second dose. A note on this clone: Its antigen specificity is not known. No much larger clonotype is one base removed from it; base qualities were not supplied.

The CDR3 regions of human TCRbeta chains were subjected to immunosequencing. The authors' pipeline ran thus. Repertoire TCRs were matched against a reference library of SARS-CoV-2-specific TCRs generated with the MIRA antigen-specificity platform. Breadth was defined as the fraction of unique TCRs that were SARS-CoV-2-associated, and depth was defined as the fraction of total T cells that were SARS-CoV-2-associated. Using the MIRA data, each spike-specific TCR was mapped to the spike region that the TCR reacts to and placed in a CD4 or CD8 class. Log10-transformed breadth and depth values were compared by one-way ANOVA with Sidak's multiple comparisons tests. In TCRdb, the immuneACCESS table is reduced to in-frame sequences with V and J assigned. These tables do not hold every clone; where another copy was compared, an unresolved V gene accounts for under half, and the others remain unexplained. That table is the source of V, J and clone size, and D and trimming were worked out from the DNA. The sample table contains some 130,000 clones; only one count was recorded for 70% to 90% of them. Together, the top ten hold around 5% of the sample.

The CDR3 holds 18 amino acids from the cysteine to the phenylalanine. The sequence is cut down to CDR3 DNA, 54 bases in frame from base 1. The CDR1 and CDR2 encoded by the germline V gene (reference sequence) are SEHNR and FQNEAQ. V drops 4 bases and J drops 0 bases, leaving 21 bases in between. Sequences were derived from peripheral blood, sampled on day 0 of AZD1222 vaccination. The chain was built from TRBV7-9 and TRBJ1-2, with a tentative D gene TRBD1 over 6 matching bases. The receptor comes from an adult in good health. Here the CDR3 is given as CASSSTGFRGPPNYGYTF. Read as DNA, the sequence is TGTGCCAGCAGCTCGACGGGGTTTCGGGGGCCCCCTAACTATGGCTACACCTTC.